What follows are 11 T cell receptor beta chains derived from one specimen sequenced in a study of T-cell reconstitution after alpha-beta-depleted transplantation in children. Preparation of the TCRbeta library used unique molecular identifiers. In TCRdb, the PCR reads were re-called with MiXCR into one record per CDR3 protein. The table lists almost 250,000 distinct CDR3 sequences, roughly 23% of them singletons, with approximately 2.5% in the top ten. This sample comprised PBMCs, obtained before TCRalphabeta/CD19-depleted stem cell transplant. The receptors stem from a girl aged 2-10 years with Fanconi anemia, due to receive a stem cell transplant.

J is TRBJ2-1 and V is TRBV27; D unresolved. The germline V gene has CDR1 MNHEY and CDR2 SMNVEV (reference sequence). The length of the CDR3 is 13 residues. V was pared by 8 bases and J by 8 bases, with 16 bases between. The CDR3 DNA is TGTGCCAGCTTCGGTTACTCCGCGGATGAGCAGTTCTTC. It yields the protein CASFGYSADEQFF.

This clonotype appeared many times. The V call is TRBV5-1, the J call TRBJ2-7, with 7 nucleotides matching TRBD1. V shed 0 bases and J 6 bases; nucleotides not matched to a gene: 3. CDR1 is SGHRS and CDR2 is YFSETQ in the germline V gene. There are 13 residues in the CDR3. Written as DNA, the CDR3 is TGCGCCAGCAGCTTGGTGAGGACAGGCGAGCAGTACTTC. It codes for CASSLVRTGEQYF.

This clonotype was seen many times. This chain connects TRBV2 to TRBJ2-6; D possibly corresponds to TRBD1 (5 bases). The CDR3 covers 17 residues. Germline CDR1 and CDR2: SNHLY and FYNNEI. V gave up 6 bases and J gave up 0 bases, with 15 bases separating them. CDR3 DNA: TGTGCCAGCAGACCTAATCAGGGTCTCTCTGGGGCCAACGTCCTGACTTTC. This codes for CASRPNQGLSGANVLTF.

The V gene is TRBV6-1, the J gene TRBJ2-5; no clear D gene. The V end was cut by 10 bases, the J end by 5 bases, with 8 bases between. The CDR3 is made up of 10 amino acids. Germline V gene sequence: CDR1 MNHNS, CDR2 SASEGT. DNA for the CDR3: TGTGCCACCGTGGGTGAGACCCAGTACTTC. Translating gives CATVGETQYF.

The chain uses TRBV20-1 and TRBJ1-1; 11 bases match TRBD1. The germline V gene has CDR1 DFQATT and CDR2 SNEGSKA (reference sequence). This CDR3 spans 15 amino acids. Trimming at V came to 2 bases and at J to 4 bases, leaving 6 bases not matched to a gene. In DNA form, the CDR3 reads TGCAGTGCTAGATCTAGGGACAGGGGGGGCACTGAAGCTTTCTTT. It encodes CSARSRDRGGTEAFF.

This clonotype was picked up a small number of times. This chain joins TRBV29-1 and TRBJ1-1, with D unresolved. Deletions cut 7 bases from V and 1 base from J, with 10 bases between. This CDR3 has 12 amino acids. CDR1 SQVTM and CDR2 ANQGSEA come from the germline V gene. This CDR3 is CSGWNSNTEAFF. Written as DNA, the CDR3 is TGCAGCGGGTGGAACTCGAACACTGAAGCTTTCTTT.

CDR3 DNA: TGCAGCGTGGTGACAGGGGGAGATACGCAGTATTTT. It translates to CSVVTGGDTQYF. The J gene is TRBJ2-3, the V gene TRBV29-1; TRBD1 aligns across 9 bases. The CDR3 runs 12 residues. Germline CDR1 and CDR2: SQVTM and ANQGSEA. With V trimmed by 6 bases and J by 5 bases, 3 bases remained unmatched.

This clonotype was detected a few times. This chain links TRBV5-4 with TRBJ2-3; the D call may be TRBD1 or TRBD2 (6 bases each). CDR1 is SGHNT, CDR2 YYREEE, per germline (reference sequence). The CDR3 is 15 amino acids. The germline V and J ends were trimmed by 1 base and 1 base, with 10 bases remaining between them. The CDR3 DNA follows: TGTGCCAGCAGCTTGTTAAGGGGGGGCACAGATACGCAGTATTTT. As protein: CASSLLRGGTDTQYF. The whole variable domain, filled in from reference TRBV5-4 and TRBJ2-3, reads ETGVTQSPTHLIKTRGQQVTLRCSSQSGHNTVSWYQQALGQGPQFIFQYYREEENGRGNFPPRFSGLQFPNYSSELNVNALELDDSALYLCASSLLRGGTDTQYFGPGTRLTVL.

The rearrangement links TRBV29-1 to TRBJ1-2; D perhaps matches TRBD1 (6 bases). CDR1 is SQVTM, CDR2 ANQGSEA, per germline. The CDR3 runs to 12 residues. V gave up 5 bases and J gave up 4 bases, with 11 bases separating them. The CDR3 DNA reads TGCAGCGTTCTCTCACAGGGCTATGGCTACACCTTC. Its translation: CSVLSQGYGYTF.

This clonotype was observed a handful of times. The CDR3 DNA is TGCAGCGTTGACGGCGGGACAGACTTTTATGGCTACACCTTC. This gives the protein CSVDGGTDFYGYTF. This rearrangement joins TRBV29-1 to TRBJ1-2; 7 bases agree with TRBD1. CDR3 length: 14 residues. CDR1 is SQVTM and CDR2 is ANQGSEA in the germline V gene. After removal of 3 bases from V and 5 bases from J, the junction contained 9 bases not matched to a gene.

This clonotype has at least ten counts. The J gene is TRBJ2-1, the V gene TRBV29-1; D is ambiguous. This CDR3 comprises 17 residues. V lost 0 bases, J lost 6 bases, and 21 bases lay in between. The V gene's germline CDR1 is SQVTM and CDR2 ANQGSEA. The CDR3 here is CSVEDRQLSESGNEQFF. The DNA of the CDR3 is TGCAGCGTTGAAGATCGCCAGCTATCGGAGTCCGGCAATGAGCAGTTCTTC.